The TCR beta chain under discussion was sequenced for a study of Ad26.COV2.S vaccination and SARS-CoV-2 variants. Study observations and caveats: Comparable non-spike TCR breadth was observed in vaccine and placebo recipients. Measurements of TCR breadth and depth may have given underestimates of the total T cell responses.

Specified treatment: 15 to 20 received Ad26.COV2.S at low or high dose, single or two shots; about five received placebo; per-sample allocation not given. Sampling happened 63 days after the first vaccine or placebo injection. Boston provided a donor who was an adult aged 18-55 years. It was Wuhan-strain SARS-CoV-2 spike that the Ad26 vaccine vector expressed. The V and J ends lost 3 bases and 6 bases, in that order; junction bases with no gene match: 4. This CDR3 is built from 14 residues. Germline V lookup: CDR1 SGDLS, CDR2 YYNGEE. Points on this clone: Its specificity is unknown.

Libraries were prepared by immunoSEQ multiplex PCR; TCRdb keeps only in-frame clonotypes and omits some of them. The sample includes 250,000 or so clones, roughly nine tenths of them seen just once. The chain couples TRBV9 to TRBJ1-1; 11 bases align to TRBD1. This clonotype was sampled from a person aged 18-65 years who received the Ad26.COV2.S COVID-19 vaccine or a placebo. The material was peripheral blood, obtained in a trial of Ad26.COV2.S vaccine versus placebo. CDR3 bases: TGTGCCAGCAGCGGCGGACAGGGGGCGTCTGAAGCTTTCTTT. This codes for CASSGGQGASEAFF.